This is a list of T cell receptor beta chains from one sample in a study of tumor-infiltrating lymphocytes in primary liver carcinoma. TCRdb reprocessed the multiplex PCR reads via MiXCR and lists one record per CDR3 protein. The table lists about 320,000 distinct CDR3 sequences, over 55% of them singletons. Sequences were obtained from peripheral blood. These receptor sequences come from a man in his forties or fifties with primary liver carcinoma and hepatitis B virus infection. CDR3s include the opening cysteine and the closing phenylalanine or tryptophan. D genes are given only for firm matches. Clone size is shown for a subset of rows, as once, few, many or a class of expanded clone.

j_gene | d_gene | v_gene | abundance | CDR3nt | CDR3aa
TRBJ2-5 | . | TRBV29-1 | . | TGCGGCGTTGTAGGAGTCCAAGGGATCCAGTACTTC | CGVVGVQGIQYF
TRBJ2-3 | TRBD1 | TRBV28 | . | TGTGCCAGCAGTTGGGACAGAGATATGCAGTATTTT | CASSWDRDMQYF
TRBJ2-1 | TRBD2 | TRBV30 | many | TGTGCCTGGCAGGGACTAGCGGGAGGAAATGAGCAGTTCTTC | CAWQGLAGGNEQFF
TRBJ1-2 | . | TRBV12-3/TRBV12-4 | many | TGTGCCAGCAGCTTCAGGGGTCCCTATGGCTACACCTTC | CASSFRGPYGYTF
TRBJ2-7 | TRBD2 | TRBV29-1 | many | TGCAGCGTTGGGGGCGGGAGCTACGAGCAGTACTTC | CSVGGGSYEQYF
TRBJ2-1 | . | TRBV6-1 | many | TGTGCCAGCAGTGAAAACAGGGCGTACAATGAGCAGTTCTTC | CASSENRAYNEQFF
TRBJ2-5 | . | TRBV10-3 | few | TGTGCCATCAGTGGACTACAAGAGACCCAGTACTTC | CAISGLQETQYF
TRBJ2-1 | . | TRBV7-2 | . | TGTGCCAGCAGCTTAGCGGTCTCGACTTACAATGAGCAGTTCTTC | CASSLAVSTYNEQFF
TRBJ2-1 | . | TRBV12-3/TRBV12-4 | many | TGTGCCAGCACCCTGAGGTTAGGAGGGGAGCAGTTCTTC | CASTLRLGGEQFF
TRBJ2-3 | . | TRBV11-3 | . | TGTGCCAGCAGCTTAGCCCGGGGAGTCACGGAGTATTTT | CASSLARGVTEYF
TRBJ1-5 | TRBD1 | TRBV12-3/TRBV12-4 | . | TGTGCCAGCAAGCCCGGGACAGGGAGCAATCAGCCCCAGCATTTT | CASKPGTGSNQPQHF
TRBJ2-5 | TRBD2 | TRBV11-2 | many | TGTGCCAGCAGCTTGGGACTAGCCTTAGAGACCCAGTACTTC | CASSLGLALETQYF
TRBJ1-1 | . | TRBV6-5 | . | TGTGCCAGCAGCCCTCGGGAGGAGGGGACTGAAGCTTTCTTT | CASSPREEGTEAFF
TRBJ2-2 | . | TRBV5-4 | few | TGTGCCAGCGGGATTCCGGGACATAACACCGGGGAGCTGTTTTTT | CASGIPGHNTGELFF
TRBJ2-1 | TRBD2 | TRBV5-1 | few | TGCGCCAGCAGCTGGGGACTAGCGGGACCCGGCGGGGAGCAGTTCTTC | CASSWGLAGPGGEQFF
TRBJ2-2 | . | TRBV6-2/TRBV6-3 | many | TGTGCCAGCAGTTACTTCCAGGCCGGGGAGCTGTTTTTT | CASSYFQAGELFF
TRBJ1-1 | . | TRBV5-4 | many | TGTGCCAGCAGCTTGGACTACCAAGTGGGCACTGAAGCTTTCTTT | CASSLDYQVGTEAFF
TRBJ1-5 | . | TRBV6-1 | many | TGTGCCAGCAGCCCGTCGGGCAGCAATCAGCCCCAGCATTTT | CASSPSGSNQPQHF
TRBJ1-1 | . | TRBV10-3 | few | TGTGCCATCAGTGAGGGGTTAACCGCTTTCTTT | CAISEGLTAFF
TRBJ2-1 | . | TRBV12-5 | . | TGTGCTAGTGGTTTGGACCGCTACAATGAGCTGTTCTTC | CASGLDRYNELFF
TRBJ2-1 | TRBD2 | TRBV6-1 | . | TGTGTCAGCAGCCTAAGTACTAGCGGAACCTACAATGAACAGTTCTTC | CVSSLSTSGTYNEQFF
TRBJ2-7 | TRBD2 | TRBV6-2/TRBV6-3 | . | TGTGTCAGCAGTTTGGCACTGGGACTAGCGGGAGTCGAGCAGTACTTC | CVSSLALGLAGVEQYF
TRBJ2-7 | TRBD2 | TRBV6-2/TRBV6-3 | . | TGTGCCAGCAGGCTAGCGGGAGTGCTCTCCTACGAGCAGTACTTC | CASRLAGVLSYEQYF
TRBJ2-7 | . | TRBV29-1 | few | TGCGGCGTTGTTGGCGAAAGCTCCTACGAGCAGTACTTC | CGVVGESSYEQYF
TRBJ2-1 | . | TRBV5-4 | . | TGTGCCAGCAGCTCCCAAGCGGGCTCCTACAATGAGCAGTTCTTC | CASSSQAGSYNEQFF
TRBJ2-1 | TRBD1 | TRBV4-3 | many | TGCGCCAGCAGCCTTAATCCGGGACAGGGGGCAGGTGAGCAGTTCTTC | CASSLNPGQGAGEQFF
TRBJ1-6 | TRBD1 | TRBV30 | once | TGTGCCTGGATGAGGACAGGGAATAATCCACCCCTCCACTTT | CAWMRTGNNPPLHF
TRBJ1-1 | . | TRBV6-2/TRBV6-3 | . | TGTGCCAGCACGTCCCAACGGGCGAGCACTGAAGCTTTCTTT | CASTSQRASTEAFF
TRBJ2-2 | . | TRBV6-6 | many | TGTGCCAGCAGTCCCGAGGGGACCGGGGAGCTGTTTTTT | CASSPEGTGELFF
TRBJ2-2 | TRBD2 | TRBV28 | . | TGTGCCAGTGCCGGGCTAGCGGGAGCCCGGGAGCTGTTTTTT | CASAGLAGARELFF
TRBJ1-5 | TRBD1 | TRBV6-1 | many | TGTGCCAGCGGAAGGACAGGGGGCAATCAGCCCCAGCATTTT | CASGRTGGNQPQHF
TRBJ1-2 | . | TRBV6-5 | . | TGTGCCAGTAGGGTCGGGGTCGTCTATGGCTACACCTTC | CASRVGVVYGYTF
TRBJ1-6 | . | TRBV6-2/TRBV6-3 | . | TGTGCCAGCAGTTACCTCTACGGGGATCGTAATTCACCCCTCCACTTT | CASSYLYGDRNSPLHF
TRBJ1-6 | . | TRBV7-9 | few | TGTGCCAGCAGCTTGGTACCGGGACGGTTAAATTCACCCCTCCACTTT | CASSLVPGRLNSPLHF
TRBJ1-4 | . | TRBV5-1 | . | TGCGCCAGGAGCTTGGCGCAGGGTAACGAAAAACTGTTTTTT | CARSLAQGNEKLFF
TRBJ2-3 | TRBD2 | TRBV5-4 | few | TGTGCCAGCAGCACAAAGCCTCTAGCGGGAGGGCATTATACGCAGTATTTT | CASSTKPLAGGHYTQYF
TRBJ2-3 | . | TRBV4-3 | . | TGCGCCAGCAGCCAAGATGCTCGCACAGATGCGCAGTATTTT | CASSQDARTDAQYF
TRBJ1-5 | . | TRBV28 | . | TGTGCCAGCAGTTTAATATGGGGGGGGGGTAACAATCAGCCCCAGCATTTT | CASSLIWGGGNNQPQHF
TRBJ2-3 | . | TRBV11-1 | . | TGTGCCAGCAGCTTAGTCCTACGCATAGATACGCAGTATTTT | CASSLVLRIDTQYF
TRBJ2-7 | . | TRBV5-5 | once | TGTGCCAGCAGCCCCCCAACTGTCGAGCAGTACTTC | CASSPPTVEQYF